This entry features one TCR beta chain sequence. This sample is drawn from a study of blood T cell repertoires in COVID-19. Repertoires were generated with immunoSEQ multiplex PCR, while TCRdb's copy carries only in-frame clones and drops some. The table records about 260,000 clones, nearly 90% of them present only once. Germline V gene sequence: CDR1 LGHNA, CDR2 YSLEER. The ends were cut back, 3 bases at V and 7 bases at J, with 18 bases in the middle. CDR3 size: 16 residues. The chain employs TRBV4-3 and TRBJ2-2, with D possibly TRBD1 on 5 matching bases. The specimen sequenced was peripheral blood. The TCR sequence derives from a human donor in a cohort sampled during active COVID-19. CDR3 coding DNA: TGCGCCAGCAGCCATAACCTTCAGGGTCACATCGGGGAGCTGTTTTTT. Its protein is CASSHNLQGHIGELFF.